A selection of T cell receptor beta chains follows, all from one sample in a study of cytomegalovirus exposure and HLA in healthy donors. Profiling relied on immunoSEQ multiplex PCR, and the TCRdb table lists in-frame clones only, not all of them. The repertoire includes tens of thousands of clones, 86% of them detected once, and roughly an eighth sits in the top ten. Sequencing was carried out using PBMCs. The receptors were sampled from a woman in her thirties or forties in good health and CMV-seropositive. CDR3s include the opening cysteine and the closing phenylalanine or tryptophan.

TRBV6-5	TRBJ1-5	CASSYQGQPQHF
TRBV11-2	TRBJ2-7	CASSPRGTPFSYEQYF
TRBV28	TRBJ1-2	CATSREVYYGYTF
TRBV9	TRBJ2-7	CASSVGQSSYEQYF
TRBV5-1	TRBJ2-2	CASSRQGHRGELFF
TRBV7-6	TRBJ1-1	CASSLGAGGLTEAFF
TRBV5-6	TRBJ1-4	CASSLGVGGHEKLFF
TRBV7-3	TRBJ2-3	CASSQRDFTDTQYF
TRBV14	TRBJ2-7	CASSQAGYFEQYF
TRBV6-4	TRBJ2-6	CASSDSPSSGANVLTF
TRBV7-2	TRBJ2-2	CASSQTVRTGLAGELFF
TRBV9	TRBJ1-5	CASSAGTVNQPQHF
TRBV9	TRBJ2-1	CASSAGGTSLYEQFF
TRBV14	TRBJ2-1	CASSQGGGSEQFF
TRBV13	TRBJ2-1	CASSLIAPYNEQFF
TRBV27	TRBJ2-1	CASSLTASSYNEQFF
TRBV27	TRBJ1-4	CASSHYRDEKLFF
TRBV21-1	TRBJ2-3	CASSSLVESTDTQYF
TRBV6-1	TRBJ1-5	CASSELKLGGWKQPQHF
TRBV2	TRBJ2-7	CASSVGQGYEQYF
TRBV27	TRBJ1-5	CASSLARESNQPQHF
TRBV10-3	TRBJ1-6	CAISEREAHNSPLHF
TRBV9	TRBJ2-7	CASSVGDKRYEQYF
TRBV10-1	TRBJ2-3	CASTPGGTDTQYF
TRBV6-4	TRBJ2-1	CASSPDRWNEQFF
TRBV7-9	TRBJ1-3	CASRSRGDVGNTIYF
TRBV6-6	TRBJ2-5	CASSSSETQYF
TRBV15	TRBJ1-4	CATSGGQGGEKLFF
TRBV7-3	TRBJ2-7	CASSSGVRGAEQYF
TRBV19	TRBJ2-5	CASSMFGTFDQETQYF
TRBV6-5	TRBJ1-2	CASTSGGGIYGYTF
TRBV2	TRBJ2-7	CASKDRTREQYF
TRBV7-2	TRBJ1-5	CASSLVGAESNQPQHF
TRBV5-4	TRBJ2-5	CASSPKWGVEETQYF